Following are 23 T cell receptor beta chains from one sample sequenced in a study of cytomegalovirus exposure and HLA in healthy donors. TCRdb's table, derived via immunoSEQ multiplex PCR, lists solely in-frame clones and lacks some. This sample yields 110,000 or so clones, of which about nine tenths are seen a single time; 1.5% to 2% belongs to the top ten. Material for sequencing was PBMCs. The origin of the receptors is a man between 18 and 29 years old in good health and CMV-seronegative.

V and J are TRBV19 and TRBJ2-7; 10 nucleotides match TRBD2. The V and J ends lost 2 bases and 2 bases, in that order; junction bases with no gene match: 3. Germline CDR1 reads LNHDA; CDR2 reads SQIVND (reference sequence). The CDR3 totals 15 residues. The CDR3 protein is CASSIRLAGAYEQYF. The CDR3, as DNA: TGTGCCAGTAGTATACGGCTAGCGGGGGCCTACGAGCAGTACTTC.

J is TRBJ1-2 and V is TRBV5-4; D possibly corresponds to TRBD1 (5 bases). V dropped 4 bases and J dropped 7 bases, with 17 bases sitting between them. Germline values: CDR1 SGHNT, CDR2 YYREEE (reference sequence). The CDR3 extends over 14 amino acids. This chain's CDR3 is CASSAAGRGGGYTF. As DNA, the CDR3 is TGTGCCAGCAGCGCGGCAGGCCGGGGGGGTGGCTACACCTTC. The full variable domain, completed using reference TRBV5-4 and TRBJ1-2, is ETGVTQSPTHLIKTRGQQVTLRCSSQSGHNTVSWYQQALGQGPQFIFQYYREEENGRGNFPPRFSGLQFPNYSSELNVNALELDDSALYLCASSAAGRGGGYTFGSGTRLTVV.

The chain links TRBV5-6 to TRBJ1-5; the match to TRBD1 covers 7 bases. The V and J ends lost 4 bases and 5 bases, in that order; junction bases with no gene match: 6. The CDR3 is 14 amino acids. Per the germline V gene, CDR1 is SGHDT and CDR2 is YYEEEE. The CDR3 sequence is CASSQGQRDQPQHF. CDR3 nucleotides: TGTGCCAGCAGCCAGGGACAGAGAGATCAGCCCCAGCATTTT. Filled out from reference TRBV5-6 and TRBJ1-5, the complete variable domain reads DAGVTQSPTHLIKTRGQQVTLRCSPKSGHDTVSWYQQALGQGPQFIFQYYEEEERQRGNFPDRFSGHQFPNYSSELNVNALLLGDSALYLCASSQGQRDQPQHFGDGTRLSIL.

CDR3 DNA sequence: TGTGCCAGTAGCCAAGCGGGAGTTAGGACCTACAATGAGCAGTTCTTC. It is translated as CASSQAGVRTYNEQFF. The V and J genes are TRBV19 and TRBJ2-1; 8 bases are a match to TRBD2. The CDR3 consists of 16 residues. Germline CDR1 and CDR2: LNHDA and SQIVND (reference sequence). J lost 2 bases, V lost 6 bases, and 9 bases had no gene match.

The genes are TRBV19 and TRBJ2-7; TRBD2 aligns across 9 bases. Germline CDR1 LNHDA, CDR2 SQIVND (reference sequence). The ends lost 1 base at V and 2 bases at J; junction bases unmatched: 3. The length of the CDR3 is 15 residues. CDR3 sequence: CASSIGLAETYEQYF. The CDR3 DNA reads TGTGCCAGTAGTATAGGACTAGCGGAAACCTACGAGCAGTACTTC.

Details on this clone: This may come from a read error, since a much larger clone is one base off. At the DNA level, this CDR3 is encoded by other sequences in the same sample as well. The chain employs TRBV28 and TRBJ2-7, with 8 bases aligning to TRBD1. The CDR3 is made up of 13 amino acids. The J segment lost 2 bases and the V segment lost 7 bases, leaving 4 bases of the junction unmatched. Germline V gene lookup returns CDR1 MDHEN and CDR2 SYDVKM. The CDR3 DNA reads as TGTGCCAGCAAACGGACAGGGACCTACGAGCAGTACTTC. Its protein product is CASKRTGTYEQYF.

J is TRBJ2-7 and V is TRBV21-1; TRBD1, the table's D call, was not compared with the DNA. TRBV21-1 corresponds to a pseudogene. The CDR3 has 14 amino acids. The CDR3: CASSKAETDYEQYF. The CDR3 coding sequence is TGTGCCAGCAGCAAAGCTGAGACAGACTACGAGCAGTACTTC.

The chain recombines TRBV28 with TRBJ1-1; 8 bases are a match to TRBD1. Germline V lookup: CDR1 MDHEN, CDR2 SYDVKM. CDR3 length: 12 amino acids. Unmatched junction bases numbered 5, after V lost 9 bases and J lost 5 bases. CDR3 sequence: CASDRGGTEAFF. CDR3 DNA: TGTGCCAGTGACAGGGGTGGGACTGAAGCTTTCTTT.

This chain connects TRBV6-5 to TRBJ2-7; 8 bases match TRBD1. The CDR3 totals 14 residues. The ends lost 8 bases at V and 0 bases at J; junction bases unmatched: 6. Germline V gene sequence: CDR1 MNHEY, CDR2 SVGAGI. CDR3 nucleotides: TGTGCCAGCGGACGGGACAGGAGCTCCTACGAGCAGTACTTC. Its protein is CASGRDRSSYEQYF.

The genes are TRBV28 and TRBJ1-5; D might be TRBD1 (6 bases). V was cut by 5 bases and J by 6 bases, with 11 bases left in between. This CDR3 region has 13 residues. Germline V gives CDR1 MDHEN, CDR2 SYDVKM. The CDR3 sequence: CASSPRGGQPQHF. CDR3 DNA: TGTGCCAGCAGTCCCAGGGGTGGTCAGCCCCAGCATTTT.

This clone occurred a few times. The J gene is TRBJ2-5, the V gene TRBV5-1; 12 positions agree with TRBD1. This CDR3 is built from 16 residues. Germline CDR1 reads SGHRS; CDR2 reads YFSETQ. The V segment lost 1 base and the J segment 5 bases; nucleotides outside the gene matches: 6. CDR3 bases: TGCGCCAGCAGCTTGCCCGGGACAGGGGGCCGGGAGACCCAGTACTTC. It translates to CASSLPGTGGRETQYF. Drawing the rest from reference TRBV5-1 and TRBJ2-5, the complete variable domain is KAGVTQTPRYLIKTRGQQVTLSCSPISGHRSVSWYQQTPGQGLQFLFEYFSETQRNKGNFPGRFSGRQFSNSRSEMNVSTLELGDSALYLCASSLPGTGGRETQYFGPGTRLLVL.

The rearrangement links TRBV15 to TRBJ2-3; the D is unclear. The V end was cut by 2 bases, the J end by 5 bases, with 11 bases between. Looked up from germline, CDR1 is LNHNV and CDR2 is YYDKDF (reference sequence). This CDR3 comprises 14 residues. The CDR3 loop is CATSRRALLDTQYF. The CDR3 DNA sequence: TGTGCCACCAGCAGAAGAGCCCTGTTAGATACGCAGTATTTT.

The gene calls are TRBV4-3 and TRBJ1-1; TRBD1 aligns across 7 bases. Germline V gives CDR1 LGHNA, CDR2 YSLEER. The CDR3 length is 14 residues. The V segment lost 1 base and the J segment 7 bases; nucleotides outside the gene matches: 6. The chain's CDR3 is CASSQGRGSFEAFF. The DNA for the CDR3 is TGCGCCAGCAGCCAAGGCAGGGGGAGTTTTGAAGCTTTCTTT.

The genes are TRBV6-5 and TRBJ2-2; D unclear. The germline V gene has CDR1 MNHEY and CDR2 SVGAGI. This CDR3 spans 13 amino acids. V lost 0 bases and J 7 bases, leaving 6 bases between the germline ends. This CDR3 reads CASSYSGSGELFF. The CDR3, as DNA: TGTGCCAGCAGTTACTCGGGCAGCGGGGAGCTGTTTTTT.

This clone was seen just once. This chain connects TRBV27 to TRBJ1-1; 8 bases align to TRBD1. CDR1 and CDR2 (germline): MNHEY, SMNVEV (reference sequence). V was clipped by 5 bases and J by 10 bases; unmatched bases: 9. This CDR3 is 13 amino acids long. CDR3 amino acids: CASSPWTGFRAFF. Written as DNA, the CDR3 is TGTGCCAGCAGTCCTTGGACAGGGTTTCGAGCTTTCTTT.

The chain employs TRBV2 and TRBJ2-1; 10 nucleotides match TRBD1. The V and J ends lost 10 bases and 10 bases, in that order; junction bases with no gene match: 13. Germline V gives CDR1 SNHLY, CDR2 FYNNEI. The CDR3 has 14 amino acids. The CDR3 protein is CATGSGQGLSEQFF. CDR3 nucleotide sequence: TGTGCCACCGGCTCGGGACAGGGGCTGAGCGAGCAGTTCTTC.

This chain uses TRBV5-4 with TRBJ1-2; 7 bases match TRBD1. V lost 3 bases and J lost 6; bases outside the gene matches: 8. CDR1 and CDR2 from the germline V gene are SGHNT and YYREEE (reference sequence). The CDR3 is 14 amino acids. The CDR3, as DNA: TGTGCCAGCAGCTCACCGGGACAGAAAGATGGCTACACCTTC. Translated, it gives CASSSPGQKDGYTF.

This clone showed up just once. The rearrangement links TRBV5-1 to TRBJ2-6; perhaps TRBD2 as D (5 bases). The germline V gene has CDR1 SGHRS and CDR2 YFSETQ. Trimming pared 0 bases from V and 2 bases from J, leaving 15 bases between. This CDR3 contains 18 residues. Here the CDR3 DNA reads TGCGCCAGCAGCTTGGGGTTGATTGGACTCACTGGGGCCAACGTCCTGACTTTC. Protein: CASSLGLIGLTGANVLTF.

The chain couples TRBV7-2 to TRBJ2-2, with D possibly matching TRBD1 (6 bases). Germline V CDR1 and CDR2: SGHTA, FQGNSA. The V end was cut by 5 bases, the J end by 2 bases, with 12 bases between. The CDR3 spans 15 residues. Here the CDR3 DNA reads TGTGCCAGCAGCCCCCGGACAGTTAACACCGGGGAGCTGTTTTTT. The encoded protein is CASSPRTVNTGELFF.

This clone is a singleton in its sample. This chain uses TRBV6-5 with TRBJ1-4, with a tentative D call TRBD1 (6 bases). The V end was cut by 3 bases, the J end by 3 bases, with 11 bases between. Germline V gene data show CDR1 as MNHEY and CDR2 as SVGAGI. The CDR3 length is 15 residues. The CDR3 is CASSYSGQPNEKLFF. CDR3 bases: TGTGCCAGCAGTTATTCCGGACAGCCTAATGAAAAACTGTTTTTT.

This chain uses TRBV7-8 with TRBJ1-1, with unresolved D. The CDR3 covers 16 residues. Germline V CDR1 and CDR2: SGHVS, FQNEAQ. V lost 5 bases to trimming and J lost 4 bases, with 20 bases between them. The CDR3 protein is CASSPPGEDLSTEAFF. CDR3 in DNA: TGTGCCAGCAGCCCCCCCGGGGAGGATTTGAGCACTGAAGCTTTCTTT. The whole variable domain, remainder taken from reference TRBV7-8 and TRBJ1-1, is GAGVSQSPRYKVAKRGQDVALRCDPISGHVSLFWYQQALGQGPEFLTYFQNEAQLDKSGLPSDRFFAERPEGSVSTLKIQRTQQEDSAVYLCASSPPGEDLSTEAFFGQGTRLTVV.

The DNA for the CDR3 is TGCAGCGTTGCCCCAGGGGGTTCAACTAATGAAAAACTGTTTTTT. Residues: CSVAPGGSTNEKLFF. The chain carries TRBV29-1 and TRBJ1-4; TRBD1 aligns across 7 bases. Germline V gives CDR1 SQVTM, CDR2 ANQGSEA. This CDR3 contains 15 residues. Trimming cost V 4 bases and J 0 bases; bases outside gene matches: 5.

The chain has TRBV13 and TRBJ1-4; perhaps TRBD1 as D (6 bases). This CDR3 spans 12 amino acids. The germline CDR1 and CDR2 sequences are PRHDT and FYEKMQ (reference sequence). With 5 bases removed from V and 8 bases from J, the gap between germline ends came to 9 bases. CDR3 sequence (DNA): TGTGCCAGCAGCCTCCAGGGGGAAAAACTGTTTTTT. It translates to CASSLQGEKLFF.